Each of the 14 T cell receptor beta chains below was sequenced from the same sample in a study of PD-1 blockade in mismatch repair-deficient tumors. Repertoires were generated with immunoSEQ multiplex PCR, while TCRdb's copy carries only in-frame clones and drops some. The sample includes 45,000 to 60,000 clones, roughly three quarters seen only once; the top ten take 3% to 3.5%. The material sequenced was peripheral blood, taken 4 weeks after starting pembrolizumab. Receptors were obtained from an adult with mismatch repair-deficient cancer.

The J gene is TRBJ2-7, the V gene TRBV7-2; no firm D call. This CDR3 region has 13 residues. V gave up 5 bases and J gave up 0 bases, with 8 bases separating them. Germline CDR1 is SGHTA and CDR2 is FQGNSA. CDR3 nucleotides: TGTGCCAGCAGCCCTACCAACTCCTACGAGCAGTACTTC. It yields the protein CASSPTNSYEQYF.

The V and J genes are TRBV5-6 and TRBJ1-2; possibly TRBD1 for D (6 bases). The CDR3 contains 15 residues. Trimming removed 4 bases from V and 4 bases from J, with 17 bases in between. Germline V lookup: CDR1 SGHDT, CDR2 YYEEEE. The DNA for the CDR3 is TGTGCCAGCAGCATGATGATAAGGGGGTCCTATGGCTACACCTTC. Translated, it gives CASSMMIRGSYGYTF.

This clone was observed a few times. The chain joins TRBV6-1 to TRBJ2-7, with D perhaps matching TRBD2 (7 bases). CDR3 length: 14 amino acids. Germline CDR1 is MNHNS and CDR2 is SASEGT. V was cut by 7 bases and J by 5 bases, with 18 bases left in between. The chain's CDR3 is CASKVDQGRDEQYF. CDR3 sequence (DNA): TGTGCCAGCAAAGTAGATCAGGGGAGGGACGAGCAGTACTTC.

This chain connects TRBV6-6 to TRBJ2-3; 9 nucleotides line up with TRBD2. The CDR3 is 16 amino acids. V lost 6 bases, J lost 2 bases, and 9 bases stayed unmatched. CDR1 is MNHNY and CDR2 is SVGAGI in the germline V gene (reference sequence). The CDR3 coding sequence is TGTGCCAGCAGCGACGACGGCGGGAGGGCCACAGATACGCAGTATTTT. Protein sequence: CASSDDGGRATDTQYF.

This chain uses TRBV6-5 with TRBJ2-5; D is possibly TRBD2 (5 bases). The CDR3 covers 14 residues. Germline V lookup: CDR1 MNHEY, CDR2 SVGAGI. The ends were cut back, 6 bases at V and 1 base at J, with 12 bases in the middle. The CDR3 loop reads CASRSGNFQETQYF. The CDR3 DNA follows: TGTGCCAGCAGGTCCGGGAACTTCCAAGAGACCCAGTACTTC.

This clone has just a few counts. The chain joins TRBV19 to TRBJ1-2; TRBD1 agrees at 10 bases. V lost 3 bases, J lost 0 bases, and 13 bases stayed unmatched. This CDR3 has 19 residues. Germline-derived CDR1 and CDR2 are LNHDA and SQIVND (reference sequence). Here the CDR3 reads CASSIGGGQGVRANYGYTF. Written as DNA, the CDR3 is TGTGCCAGTAGTATCGGTGGTGGACAGGGGGTCCGAGCTAACTATGGCTACACCTTC.

This clone was detected a few times. The chain has TRBV19 and TRBJ2-3, with D possibly matching TRBD1 (8 bases). Per the germline V gene, CDR1 is LNHDA and CDR2 is SQIVND (reference sequence). The CDR3 has 16 residues. Trimming left V 4 bases short and J 3 bases short, with 17 bases between. Here the CDR3 reads CASSTGNRGGTDTQYF. As DNA, the CDR3 is TGTGCCAGTAGTACGGGCAACAGGGGGGGAACAGATACGCAGTATTTT.

This chain uses TRBV18 with TRBJ2-7; TRBD2 agrees at 11 bases. Germline V gives CDR1 KGHSH, CDR2 LQKENI. With V trimmed by 6 bases and J by 3 bases, 4 bases remained unmatched. The CDR3 runs to 14 residues. As DNA, the CDR3 is TGTGCCAGCTCGCTGGGACTAGCGGTCTACGAGCAGTACTTC. Translating gives CASSLGLAVYEQYF.

Remarks on this clone: Germline is not matched at one junction end, which may reflect a read error. The gene calls are TRBV10-3 and TRBJ2-3; D might be TRBD1 or TRBD2, each matching 6 bases. Germline V gives CDR1 ENHRY, CDR2 SYGVKD. This CDR3 has 15 amino acids. The CDR3 reads CAITGNRGNTDTQYF. The CDR3 DNA reads TGTGCAATCACAGGGAACCGCGGGAACACAGATACGCAGTATTTT.

This clone showed up just once. This chain joins TRBV7-9 and TRBJ2-7; D possibly uses TRBD1 or TRBD2 (5 bases each). V dropped 3 bases and J dropped 5 bases, with 11 bases sitting between them. Germline CDR1 reads SEHNR; CDR2 reads FQNEAQ (reference sequence). CDR3 length: 13 amino acids. The CDR3 DNA reads TGTGCCAGCAGCTTTAGAGGGGTCGACGAGCAGTACTTC. It is translated as CASSFRGVDEQYF.

The chain is built from TRBV12-5 and TRBJ2-1, with D perhaps given as TRBD1 or TRBD2 (5 bases each). The V and J ends lost 4 bases and 9 bases respectively, with 22 bases between them. The CDR3 is 16 residues long. CDR1 and CDR2 (germline): LGHNT, FRNRAP. The CDR3 is CASGSSLGAVPLEQFF. CDR3 coding DNA: TGTGCTAGTGGTTCATCCCTCGGGGCAGTCCCCCTTGAGCAGTTCTTC.

V is TRBV7-6 and J is TRBJ2-3, with no clear D. This CDR3 has 15 amino acids. The germline V gene encodes CDR1 SGHVS and CDR2 FNYEAQ. Between the trimmed V and J ends, which lost 5 bases and 4 bases, there was a span of 16 bases. The DNA of the CDR3 is TGTGCCAGCAGCACCCTCGGGCGGAGCCCAGATACGCAGTATTTT. This codes for CASSTLGRSPDTQYF.

The V gene is TRBV23-1, the J gene TRBJ2-7; D remains ambiguous. Being an ORF, TRBV23-1 has a function that is uncertain. The CDR3 totals 13 residues. The germline V and J ends were trimmed by 3 bases and 9 bases, with 15 bases remaining between them. CDR3 loop: CASSQGSRLAQYF. For the CDR3, the DNA is TGCGCCAGCAGTCAGGGGTCCCGCTTGGCGCAGTACTTC.

The table lists this clone with a count of one. The chain has TRBV7-2 and TRBJ1-2; the D is unclear. This CDR3 is built from 13 residues. V shed 3 bases and J shed 7 bases, with 12 bases lying between them. The V gene's germline CDR1 is SGHTA and CDR2 FQGNSA. CDR3 nucleotides: TGTGCCAGCAGCTTCGGGAGGACCTCTGGCTACACCTTC. This gives the protein CASSFGRTSGYTF.